This TCR beta chain is from a study of identical twins. At least ten counts were recorded for this clonotype. Antigen unknown. Points from the study as a whole: Abundant beta clonotypes from cord blood bore fewer insertions; memory repertoires lacked this pattern. A cross-sectional statistical analysis, not follow-up of the same donors, supported the conclusions. Less excess twin sharing appeared in beta out-of-frame sequences.

CDR1 and CDR2 (germline): MNHEY, SVGEGT. With 4 bases removed from V and 1 base from J, the gap between germline ends came to 7 bases. The CDR3 consists of 13 residues. Via MiXCR, TCRdb re-called the 5' RACE reads, giving one row per CDR3 protein. The sample consists of approximately 620,000 distinct CDR3 sequences, 8.5% to 9.5% of them appearing once. The same specimen was also included in a second study, on yellow fever vaccine responses in identical twins.

Specimen: PBMCs. The receptor's source is a woman in her late teens or twenties in good health. The chain employs TRBV6-2 or TRBV6-3 and TRBJ2-5; D call uncertain. The DNA of the CDR3 is TGTGCCAGCAGTTCCCATATCCAAGAGACCCAGTACTTC. This codes for CASSSHIQETQYF.